These 29 T cell receptor beta chains originate from one sample sequenced in a study of shared clonotypes between healthy human individuals. Some clones are missing from TCRdb's copy, which holds only in-frame ones; the method was immunoSEQ multiplex PCR. The sample consists of some 2 million clones, around 96% of them appearing once. CD45RO-negative cells were positively selected for CCR7, leaving out terminally differentiated effector memory CD45RA+ cells. Sequencing input: naive CD8+ T cells sorted from blood. The receptor set was obtained from a young man in good health.

The chain links TRBV7-9 to TRBJ2-7; D is undetermined. V was clipped by 7 bases and J by 5 bases, with 24 bases between them. The CDR3 contains 16 residues. Per the germline V gene, CDR1 is SEHNR and CDR2 is FQNEAQ (reference sequence). CDR3: CASTSRASYGLDEQYF. The CDR3 DNA sequence: TGTGCCAGCACCTCCCGTGCGAGTTACGGGCTCGACGAGCAGTACTTC. Full variable domain (outside the CDR3, taken from reference TRBV7-9 and TRBJ2-7): DTGVSQNPRHKITKRGQNVTFRCDPISEHNRLYWYRQTLGQGPEFLTYFQNEAQLEKSRLLSDRFSAERPKGSFSTLEIQRTEQGDSAMYLCASTSRASYGLDEQYFGPGTRLTVT.

The genes are TRBV5-5 and TRBJ2-3; 8 nucleotides align to TRBD1. From germline, CDR1 is SGHKS and CDR2 YYEKEE (reference sequence). CDR3 length: 16 residues. V shed 0 bases and J 0 bases; nucleotides not matched to a gene: 3. The CDR3 spells CASSLEWTGSTDTQYF. The CDR3 nucleotides read TGTGCCAGCAGCTTGGAGTGGACAGGGAGCACAGATACGCAGTATTTT. The full variable domain, its missing parts supplied by reference TRBV5-5 and TRBJ2-3, is DAGVTQSPTHLIKTRGQQVTLRCSPISGHKSVSWYQQVLGQGPQFIFQYYEKEERGRGNFPDRFSARQFPNYSSELNVNALLLGDSALYLCASSLEWTGSTDTQYFGPGTRLTVL.

The rearrangement joins TRBV9 to TRBJ1-6; D gene ambiguous. The CDR3 totals 15 residues. CDR1 SGDLS and CDR2 YYNGEE come from the germline V gene. Trimming shortened V by 2 bases and J by 4 bases, and 10 bases separated the two germline ends. The CDR3 spells CASSVDGGYNSPLHF. For the CDR3, the DNA is TGTGCCAGCAGCGTCGACGGAGGATATAATTCACCCCTCCACTTT.

This sequence joins TRBV27 and TRBJ2-3; 11 bases match TRBD2. The germline CDR1 and CDR2 sequences are MNHEY and SMNVEV (reference sequence). Trimming at V came to 5 bases and at J to 2 bases, leaving 9 bases not matched to a gene. The CDR3 has 17 amino acids. CDR3 in amino acids: CASSLQLAGVLTDTQYF. As DNA, the CDR3 is TGTGCCAGCAGTCTCCAACTAGCGGGAGTGCTCACAGATACGCAGTATTTT.

The rearrangement uses TRBV23-1 and TRBJ1-5, with D uncertain. TRBV23-1 is noted as an ORF with a role that remains uncertain. The CDR3 is 15 residues long. Trimming removed 2 bases from V and 2 bases from J, with 10 bases in between. The CDR3 DNA reads as TGCGCCAGCAGTCAAAAGCGGGGTGGCAATCAGCCCCAGCATTTT. This sequence encodes CASSQKRGGNQPQHF.

The chain is built from TRBV28 and TRBJ2-3; TRBD2 matches at 10 bases. Germline assignment: CDR1 MDHEN and CDR2 SYDVKM. CDR3 length: 15 residues. The V gene end was trimmed by 3 bases and the J gene end by 5 bases; junction bases not matched to a gene: 5. The chain's CDR3 is CASSFPRLAGDTQYF. In nucleotides, the CDR3 is TGTGCCAGCAGTTTCCCCCGACTAGCGGGAGATACGCAGTATTTT. The full variable domain, its missing parts supplied by reference TRBV28 and TRBJ2-3, is DVKVTQSSRYLVKRTGEKVFLECVQDMDHENMFWYRQDPGLGLRLIYFSYDVKMKEKGDIPEGYSVSREKKERFSLILESASTNQTSMYLCASSFPRLAGDTQYFGPGTRLTVL.

This chain uses TRBV19 with TRBJ1-5; D unclear. Trimming took 2 bases from V and 7 from J, leaving 18 bases between them. This CDR3 contains 16 residues. Germline assignment: CDR1 LNHDA and CDR2 SQIVND (reference sequence). CDR3 region: CASSISTGISEQPQHF. The CDR3 DNA follows: TGTGCCAGTAGTATATCAACCGGTATTTCGGAGCAGCCCCAGCATTTT.

The rearrangement joins TRBV7-8 to TRBJ2-2; D may match TRBD1 or TRBD2 (7 bases each). V was cut by 5 bases and J by 5 bases, with 18 bases left in between. CDR1 SGHVS and CDR2 FQNEAQ come from the germline V gene. This CDR3 contains 16 residues. CDR3 amino acids: CASSPAGTRGTGELFF. Written as DNA, the CDR3 is TGTGCCAGCAGCCCAGCGGGGACCAGGGGGACCGGGGAGCTGTTTTTT.

V is TRBV5-4 and J is TRBJ2-4; 9 bases are shared with TRBD2. Germline-derived CDR1 and CDR2 are SGHNT and YYREEE (reference sequence). Trimming removed 2 bases from V and 7 bases from J; junction bases left unmatched: 4. The CDR3 runs to 14 residues. CDR3 protein: CASSFGGGANIQYF. DNA for the CDR3: TGTGCCAGCAGCTTTGGCGGGGGGGCCAACATTCAGTACTTC.

There are a few counts of this clone. The same CDR3 arises from other DNA sequences in this sample as well. This chain joins TRBV9 and TRBJ1-1; D remains ambiguous. Trimming cost V 4 bases and J 2 bases, with 9 bases left between them. The CDR3 length is 13 residues. CDR1 and CDR2 from the germline V gene are SGDLS and YYNGEE. The CDR3 DNA follows: TGTGCCAGCAGCCGAGACGGAAACACTGAAGCTTTCTTT. Its translation is CASSRDGNTEAFF. The full variable domain, with the rest looked up from reference TRBV9 and TRBJ1-1, is DSGVTQTPKHLITATGQRVTLRCSPRSGDLSVYWYQQSLDQGLQFLIQYYNGEERAKGNILERFSAQQFPDLHSELNLSSLELGDSALYFCASSRDGNTEAFFGQGTRLTVV.

The rearrangement uses TRBV18 and TRBJ1-2; TRBD1 is a possible D gene (5 bases). Trimming removed 6 bases at V and 6 bases at J, with 11 bases between. CDR1 KGHSH and CDR2 LQKENI come from the germline V gene. CDR3 length: 12 amino acids. CDR3 protein: CASSPTDDGYTF. The CDR3 DNA reads as TGTGCCAGCTCGCCGACAGACGATGGCTACACCTTC.

The table lists this clone with a count of one. CDR3 DNA: TGTGCCAGCAGTCCAATGGGACAGGGGATGTCGGACACTGAAGCTTTCTTT. Its translation is CASSPMGQGMSDTEAFF. The V call is TRBV28, the J call TRBJ1-1, with 10 bases fitting TRBD1. The CDR3 covers 17 residues. Germline values: CDR1 MDHEN, CDR2 SYDVKM. The ends lost 5 bases at V and 3 bases at J; junction bases unmatched: 12.

This sequence joins TRBV27 and TRBJ2-7; 8 positions agree with TRBD2. Germline assignment: CDR1 MNHEY and CDR2 SMNVEV (reference sequence). CDR3 length: 15 amino acids. With V trimmed by 5 bases and J by 5 bases, 11 bases remained unmatched. The CDR3 is CASSPILAGFHEQYF. Here the CDR3 DNA reads TGTGCCAGCAGTCCTATTCTAGCGGGTTTCCACGAGCAGTACTTC.

The V gene is TRBV19, the J gene TRBJ1-1; 8 bases fit TRBD1. J lost 6 bases, V lost 3 bases, and 3 bases had no gene match. The germline V gene has CDR1 LNHDA and CDR2 SQIVND (reference sequence). This CDR3 spans 13 amino acids. The CDR3 DNA reads as TGTGCCAGTAGTATGGACAGGGAATCTGAAGCTTTCTTT. It yields the protein CASSMDRESEAFF.

The chain recombines TRBV9 with TRBJ1-2, with TRBD1 as a possible D gene (6 bases). Germline lookup yields CDR1 SGDLS and CDR2 YYNGEE. Trimming took 0 bases from V and 7 from J, leaving 10 bases between them. The CDR3 extends over 13 amino acids. CDR3 sequence: CASSVAGGAGYTF. The CDR3 region has the DNA TGTGCCAGCAGCGTAGCCGGGGGCGCTGGCTACACCTTC.

The chain combines TRBV27 with TRBJ2-1; D unclear. CDR3 length equals 14 residues. Trimming cost V 2 bases and J 1 base, with 6 bases left between them. Germline CDR1 is MNHEY and CDR2 is SMNVEV (reference sequence). CDR3 in DNA: TGTGCCAGCAGTTTAGCACAGTCCTACAATGAGCAGTTCTTC. It encodes CASSLAQSYNEQFF.

This chain uses TRBV4-1 with TRBJ2-1; TRBD2 matches 7 bases. The V segment lost 1 base and the J segment 6 bases; nucleotides outside the gene matches: 6. The CDR3 extends over 15 amino acids. Germline V CDR1 and CDR2: MGHRA, YSYEKL. The CDR3 DNA reads as TGCGCCAGCAGCCAAGGGGACTATTTACTCAATGAGCAGTTCTTC. Translating gives CASSQGDYLLNEQFF.

The chain combines TRBV6-6 with TRBJ2-7, with a weak D call TRBD1 (6 bases). The V end lost 7 bases, the J end lost 2 bases, and 12 bases lay between the germline ends. The CDR3 consists of 13 residues. Germline V gene data show CDR1 as MNHNY and CDR2 as SVGAGI (reference sequence). This CDR3 reads CASTPDSTYEQYF. CDR3 nucleotide sequence: TGTGCCAGCACCCCGGACAGTACCTACGAGCAGTACTTC.

As concerns this clone: Other DNA sequences in the same sample also yield this CDR3. V is TRBV5-1 and J is TRBJ2-7; 8 bases match TRBD2. This CDR3 is 15 amino acids long. V gave up 0 bases and J gave up 2 bases; unmatched junction bases: 4. Germline V gene data show CDR1 as SGHRS and CDR2 as YFSETQ. The CDR3: CASSLVAGGTYEQYF. The DNA of the CDR3 is TGCGCCAGCAGCTTGGTGGCGGGAGGAACCTACGAGCAGTACTTC.

The chain joins TRBV7-9 to TRBJ2-6, with unresolved D. Germline lookup yields CDR1 SEHNR and CDR2 FQNEAQ (reference sequence). Trimming took off 1 base at V and 2 bases at J, with 6 bases between the two ends. The CDR3 covers 15 residues. CDR3 nucleotide sequence: TGTGCCAGCAGCTTAGTCTATCCTGGGGCCAACGTCCTGACTTTC. Amino acid sequence: CASSLVYPGANVLTF.

The chain couples TRBV20-1 to TRBJ2-1; unclear D gene. The CDR3 length is 11 residues. CDR1 and CDR2 (germline): DFQATT, SNEGSKA (reference sequence). Trimming stripped 0 bases from V and 9 bases from J, with 6 bases between. This CDR3 reads CSARETFEQFF. Here the CDR3 DNA reads TGCAGTGCTAGAGAGACTTTTGAGCAGTTCTTC.

This clone has only one observation. The chain uses TRBV7-9 and TRBJ1-4; D is unclear. Germline-derived CDR1 and CDR2 are SEHNR and FQNEAQ (reference sequence). The V end lost 3 bases, the J end lost 3 bases, and 14 bases lay between the germline ends. The CDR3 consists of 16 residues. This CDR3 is CASSFGVGIANEKLFF. CDR3 DNA: TGTGCCAGCAGCTTTGGAGTTGGAATAGCTAATGAAAAACTGTTTTTT.

V gene TRBV11-2 combines with J gene TRBJ2-2; D gene uncertain. The CDR3 runs 13 residues. Trimming cost V 3 bases and J 7 bases, with 9 bases left between them. Per the germline V gene, CDR1 is SGHAT and CDR2 is FQNNGV. CDR3 residues: CASSFGKRGELFF. CDR3 sequence (DNA): TGTGCCAGCAGCTTTGGCAAACGCGGGGAGCTGTTTTTT.

This chain uses TRBV6-5 with TRBJ2-7; D is unresolved. Germline V gene data show CDR1 as MNHEY and CDR2 as SVGAGI. The CDR3 has 13 amino acids. V lost 2 bases and J lost 3, with 8 bases in between. The chain's CDR3 is CASSYHEDYEQYF. For the CDR3, the DNA is TGTGCCAGCAGTTACCACGAAGACTACGAGCAGTACTTC.

The chain combines TRBV4-3 with TRBJ2-2, with 13 positions matching TRBD2. The germline V gene has CDR1 LGHNA and CDR2 YSLEER. The ends lost 4 bases at V and 2 bases at J; junction bases unmatched: 7. The CDR3 is 18 residues long. CDR3 nucleotide sequence: TGCGCCAGCAGCCTTGTCACTAGCGGGAGGGGAAACACCGGGGAGCTGTTTTTT. This translates into CASSLVTSGRGNTGELFF.

The chain recombines TRBV13 with TRBJ2-3, with D perhaps TRBD1 or TRBD2 (5 bases each). In germline, CDR1 is PRHDT, CDR2 FYEKMQ (reference sequence). CDR3 length: 15 amino acids. Trimming left V 5 bases short and J 6 bases short, with 18 bases between. As DNA, the CDR3 is TGTGCCAGCAGCCCACCGGACTGGGGCAACGATACGCAGTATTTT. Its protein product is CASSPPDWGNDTQYF. The whole variable domain, remainder taken from reference TRBV13 and TRBJ2-3, is AAGVIQSPRHLIKEKRETATLKCYPIPRHDTVYWYQQGPGQDPQFLISFYEKMQSDKGSIPDRFSAQQFSDYHSELNMSSLELGDSALYFCASSPPDWGNDTQYFGPGTRLTVL.

The chain recombines TRBV4-3 with TRBJ2-5, with 7 bases identical to TRBD2. CDR1 and CDR2 from the germline V gene are LGHNA and YSLEER. This CDR3 region has 16 residues. Trimming removed 0 bases from V and 2 bases from J; junction bases left unmatched: 6. DNA of the CDR3: TGCGCCAGCAGCCAAGATTTCCTAGCGGAACAAGAGACCCAGTACTTC. Translated: CASSQDFLAEQETQYF.

The CDR3 DNA reads as TGTGCCAGCAGCTTAAATGTTGGGCTGAACACAGATACGCAGTATTTT. This sequence encodes CASSLNVGLNTDTQYF. The J gene is TRBJ2-3, the V gene TRBV7-9; D is uncertain. V dropped 2 bases and J dropped 2 bases, with 14 bases sitting between them. Looked up from germline, CDR1 is SEHNR and CDR2 is FQNEAQ (reference sequence). This CDR3 has 16 residues. Complete variable domain (other parts from reference TRBV7-9 and TRBJ2-3): DTGVSQNPRHKITKRGQNVTFRCDPISEHNRLYWYRQTLGQGPEFLTYFQNEAQLEKSRLLSDRFSAERPKGSFSTLEIQRTEQGDSAMYLCASSLNVGLNTDTQYFGPGTRLTVL.

J is TRBJ2-7 and V is TRBV6-1, with D tentatively TRBD1 (6 bases). Germline-derived CDR1 and CDR2 are MNHNS and SASEGT. The CDR3 length is 16 residues. With 2 bases removed from V and 0 bases from J, the gap between germline ends came to 14 bases. CDR3 region: CASSERDSGVSYEQYF. CDR3 nucleotide sequence: TGTGCCAGCAGTGAAAGGGATTCAGGGGTCTCCTACGAGCAGTACTTC.